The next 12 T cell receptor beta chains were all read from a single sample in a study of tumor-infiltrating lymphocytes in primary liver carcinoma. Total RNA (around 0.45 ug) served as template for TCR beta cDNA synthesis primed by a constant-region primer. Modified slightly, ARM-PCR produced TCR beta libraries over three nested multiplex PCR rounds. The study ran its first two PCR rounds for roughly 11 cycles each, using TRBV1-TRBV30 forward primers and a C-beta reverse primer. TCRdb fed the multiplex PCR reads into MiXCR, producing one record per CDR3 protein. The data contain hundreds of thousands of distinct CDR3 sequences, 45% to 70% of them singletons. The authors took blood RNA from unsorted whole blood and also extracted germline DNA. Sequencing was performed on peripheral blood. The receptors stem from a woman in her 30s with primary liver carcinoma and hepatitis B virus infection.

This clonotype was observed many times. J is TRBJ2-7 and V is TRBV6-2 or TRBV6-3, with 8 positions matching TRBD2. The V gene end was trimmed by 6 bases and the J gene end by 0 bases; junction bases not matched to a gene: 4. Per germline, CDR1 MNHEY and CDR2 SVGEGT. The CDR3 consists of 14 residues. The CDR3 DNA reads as TGTGCCAGCAGAACCGGGACTAGCTCCTACGAGCAGTACTTC. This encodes CASRTGTSSYEQYF.

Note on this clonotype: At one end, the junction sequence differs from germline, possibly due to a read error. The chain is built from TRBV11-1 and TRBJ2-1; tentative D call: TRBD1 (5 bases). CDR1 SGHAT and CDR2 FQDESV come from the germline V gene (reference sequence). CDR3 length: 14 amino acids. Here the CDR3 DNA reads TGTGCCAGCAGCTTAGGACAGCCTTACAATGAGCAATTCTTC. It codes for CASSLGQPYNEQFF.

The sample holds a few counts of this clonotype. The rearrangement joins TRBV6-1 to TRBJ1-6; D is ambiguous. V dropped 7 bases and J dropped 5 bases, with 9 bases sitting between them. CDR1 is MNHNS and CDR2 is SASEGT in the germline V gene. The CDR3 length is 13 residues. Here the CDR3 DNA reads TGTGCCAGCACGCGGCGGGATAATTCACCCCTCCACTTT. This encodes CASTRRDNSPLHF.

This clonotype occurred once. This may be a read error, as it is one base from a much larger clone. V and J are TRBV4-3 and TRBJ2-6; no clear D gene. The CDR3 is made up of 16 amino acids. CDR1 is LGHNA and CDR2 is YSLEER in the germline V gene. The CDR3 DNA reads TGCGTCAGCAGCCAAGACAAGGTTTCTGGGGCCAACGTCCTGACTTTC. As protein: CVSSQDKVSGANVLTF.

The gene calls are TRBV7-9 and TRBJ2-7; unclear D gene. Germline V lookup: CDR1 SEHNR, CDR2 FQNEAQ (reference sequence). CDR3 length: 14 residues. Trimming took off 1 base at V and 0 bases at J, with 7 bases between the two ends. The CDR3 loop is CASSLVGGSYEQYF. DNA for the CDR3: TGTGCCAGCAGCTTAGTTGGCGGCTCCTACGAGCAGTACTTC.

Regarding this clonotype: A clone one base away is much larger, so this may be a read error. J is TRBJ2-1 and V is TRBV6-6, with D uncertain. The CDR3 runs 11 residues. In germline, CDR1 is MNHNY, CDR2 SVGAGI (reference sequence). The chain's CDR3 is CASSFKNERFF. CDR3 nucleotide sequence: TGTGCCAGCAGTTTCAAGAATGAGCGGTTCTTC.

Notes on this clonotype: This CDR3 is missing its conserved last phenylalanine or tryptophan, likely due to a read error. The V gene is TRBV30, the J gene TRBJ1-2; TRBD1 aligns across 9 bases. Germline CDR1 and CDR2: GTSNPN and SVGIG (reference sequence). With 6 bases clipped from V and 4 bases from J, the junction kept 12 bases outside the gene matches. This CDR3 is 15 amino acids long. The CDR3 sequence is CACPGTGFSSYGYTL. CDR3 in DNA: TGTGCCTGCCCCGGGACAGGGTTCTCCTCCTATGGCTACACCCTC.

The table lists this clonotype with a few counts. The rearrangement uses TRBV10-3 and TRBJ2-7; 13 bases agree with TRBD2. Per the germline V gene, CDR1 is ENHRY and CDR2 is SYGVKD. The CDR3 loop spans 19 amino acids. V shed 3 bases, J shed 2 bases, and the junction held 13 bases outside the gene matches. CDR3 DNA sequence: TGTGCCATCAGTGACCCCCGGACTAGCGGGAGAATGAATCCCTACGAGCAGTACTTC. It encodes CAISDPRTSGRMNPYEQYF.

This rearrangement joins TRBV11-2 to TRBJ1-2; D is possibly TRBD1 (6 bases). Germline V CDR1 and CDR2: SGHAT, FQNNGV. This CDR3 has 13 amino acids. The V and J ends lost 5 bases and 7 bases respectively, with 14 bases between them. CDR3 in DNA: TGTGCCAGCAGCATAGGACAGAGGCTTGGCTACACCTTC. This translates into CASSIGQRLGYTF.

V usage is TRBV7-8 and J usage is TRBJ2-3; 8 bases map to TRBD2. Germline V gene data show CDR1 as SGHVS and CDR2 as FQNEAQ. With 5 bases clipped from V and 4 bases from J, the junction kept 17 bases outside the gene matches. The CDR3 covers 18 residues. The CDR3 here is CASSLLTGGQPLPDTQYF. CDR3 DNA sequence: TGTGCCAGCAGCCTACTAACGGGAGGGCAACCCCTCCCAGATACGCAGTATTTT.

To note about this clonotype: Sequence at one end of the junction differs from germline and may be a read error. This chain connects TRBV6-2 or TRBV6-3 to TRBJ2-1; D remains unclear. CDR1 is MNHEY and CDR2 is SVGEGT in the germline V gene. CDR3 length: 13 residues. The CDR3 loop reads CASSLGSYNEEFF. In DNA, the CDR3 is TGTGCCAGCAGCCTCGGGTCCTACAATGAGGAGTTCTTC.

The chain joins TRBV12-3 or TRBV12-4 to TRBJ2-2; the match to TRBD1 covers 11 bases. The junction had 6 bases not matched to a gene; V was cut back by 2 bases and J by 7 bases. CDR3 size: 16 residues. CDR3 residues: CASSLSGDRGCGELFF. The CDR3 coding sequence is TGTGCCAGCAGTTTAAGCGGGGACAGGGGGTGCGGGGAGCTGTTTTTT.